Listed below are T cell receptor beta chains from one sample, sequenced in a study of blood T cell repertoires in COVID-19. Data came from immunoSEQ multiplex PCR; TCRdb stores just in-frame clones and leaves some out. The sample holds approximately 75,000 clones, more than 80% seen once. Sequenced material: peripheral blood. The receptors stem from a man at least 80 years old with acute or convalescent COVID-19. The CDR3 runs from the conserved cysteine through the conserved F or W. The D gene is left open where the match is weak. Clone size is not always given. Where it is, it says once, few, many or a class for expanded clones.

d_call	cdr3_length	j_call	clone_size	v_call	cdr3_aa	cdr3_nt
.	13	TRBJ1-1	.	TRBV5-4	CASTRKGDGEAFF	TGTGCCAGCACCCGGAAGGGGGACGGGGAAGCTTTCTTT
TRBD2	21	TRBJ2-4	.	TRBV5-1	CASSLRPGLAGGQSAKNIQYF	TGCGCCAGCAGCTTGAGACCGGGACTAGCGGGGGGCCAATCAGCCAAAAACATTCAGTACTTC
.	14	TRBJ2-7	.	TRBV11-3	CASSLNADSYEQYF	TGTGCCAGCAGCTTAAATGCGGACAGCTACGAGCAGTACTTC
TRBD1	17	TRBJ2-2	.	TRBV23-1	CASSQLAAGGWAGELFF	TGCGCCAGCAGTCAGCTCGCCGCAGGGGGATGGGCCGGGGAGCTGTTTTTT
TRBD1	15	TRBJ2-7	.	TRBV3-1/TRBV3-2	CASSLAGTGVGEQYF	TGTGCCAGCAGCCTAGCGGGGACAGGGGTTGGCGAGCAGTACTTC
.	15	TRBJ2-3	.	TRBV5-1	CASSGNRDYTDTQYF	TGCGCCAGCAGCGGCAACAGGGATTACACAGATACGCAGTATTTT
TRBD1	15	TRBJ1-4	few	TRBV5-1	CASSPGQGSNEKLFF	TGCGCCAGCAGCCCCGGACAGGGCAGTAATGAAAAACTGTTTTTT
TRBD2	16	TRBJ2-1	.	TRBV6-6	CASSYLTSGSGQEQFF	TGTGCCAGCAGTTACCTGACTAGCGGGAGTGGTCAAGAGCAGTTCTTC
TRBD2	15	TRBJ2-3	.	TRBV5-1	CASSLTAGVADTQYF	TGCGCCAGCAGCTTGACTGCGGGGGTAGCCGATACGCAGTATTTT
TRBD1	15	TRBJ1-5	.	TRBV7-2	CASSLVTGEDQPQHF	TGTGCCAGCAGCTTAGTGACAGGGGAGGATCAGCCCCAGCATTTT
.	15	TRBJ1-4	few	TRBV5-1	CASSLTVATNEKLFF	TGCGCCAGCAGCTTGACTGTTGCAACTAATGAAAAACTGTTTTTT
TRBD2	20	TRBJ2-6	.	TRBV3-1/TRBV3-2	CASSQESWLAGGAGANVLTF	TGTGCCAGCAGCCAAGAAAGTTGGCTAGCGGGGGGAGCTGGGGCCAACGTCCTGACTTTC
TRBD2	18	TRBJ2-2	.	TRBV7-9	CASSLGQIAGANTGELFF	TGTGCCAGCAGCTTAGGCCAAATAGCGGGGGCGAACACCGGGGAGCTGTTTTTT
TRBD1	18	TRBJ1-6	once	TRBV7-6	CASSPRSTGGNSDSPLHF	TGTGCCAGCAGCCCCCGGAGCACAGGGGGCAATTCGGATTCACCCCTCCACTTT
.	13	TRBJ2-7	.	TRBV7-9	CASSLAGGHEQYF	TGTGCCAGCAGCTTAGCTGGCGGTCACGAGCAGTACTTC
.	13	TRBJ1-4	.	TRBV29-1	CSVRTGTNEKLFF	TGCAGCGTTAGAACAGGGACCAATGAAAAACTGTTTTTT
.	14	TRBJ1-1	.	TRBV5-5	CASSSPGGRTEAFF	TGTGCCAGCAGCTCTCCCGGGGGTCGGACTGAAGCTTTCTTT
TRBD1	15	TRBJ1-2	.	TRBV10-1	CASSDPGTGYDGYTF	TGCGCCAGCAGTGACCCCGGGACAGGCTACGATGGCTACACCTTC
TRBD1	15	TRBJ2-7	.	TRBV7-2	CASSPPGTGKNEQYF	TGTGCCAGCAGCCCCCCCGGGACAGGCAAAAACGAGCAGTACTTC
TRBD1	15	TRBJ2-7	.	TRBV18	CASSPPGQGLYEQYF	TGTGCCAGCTCACCACCCGGACAGGGACTCTACGAGCAGTACTTC
TRBD2	14	TRBJ2-3	.	TRBV7-2	CASSFGGSTDTQYF	TGTGCCAGCAGCTTCGGGGGGAGCACAGATACGCAGTATTTT
.	13	TRBJ1-1	.	TRBV7-2	CASSREGNTEAFF	TGTGCCAGCAGCCGAGAGGGCAACACTGAAGCTTTCTTT
.	11	TRBJ2-5	.	TRBV28	CASSPRETQYF	TGTGCCAGCAGCCCACGGGAGACCCAGTACTTC
TRBD2	15	TRBJ2-1	.	TRBV6-5	CASSYAGGPYNEQFF	TGTGCCAGCAGTTACGCGGGAGGGCCCTACAATGAGCAGTTCTTC
TRBD1	16	TRBJ2-3	.	TRBV18	CASSLETGGGRDTQYF	TGTGCCAGCTCACTCGAGACAGGGGGCGGGAGAGATACGCAGTATTTT
.	17	TRBJ2-7	once	TRBV19	CASSIVRSGSGAYEQYF	TGTGCCAGTAGTATAGTGAGGTCCGGGAGCGGCGCCTACGAGCAGTACTTC
TRBD1	15	TRBJ2-5	.	TRBV19	CASSMRQGARETQYF	TGTGCCAGTAGTATGAGACAGGGGGCTAGGGAGACCCAGTACTTC
TRBD1	14	TRBJ2-2	.	TRBV24-1	CATSDLQGAGELFF	TGTGCCACCAGTGACTTACAGGGGGCTGGGGAGCTGTTTTTT
.	13	TRBJ1-1	.	TRBV14	CASSHFLVTEAFF	TGTGCCAGCAGCCACTTCCTCGTCACTGAAGCTTTCTTT
.	15	TRBJ1-3	.	TRBV7-9	CASSLILDSGNTIYF	TGTGCCAGCAGCTTAATTTTAGACTCTGGAAACACCATATATTTT
.	14	TRBJ2-5	.	TRBV5-8	CASSFSLAQETQYF	TGTGCCAGCAGCTTCTCACTAGCTCAAGAGACCCAGTACTTC
TRBD2	17	TRBJ2-5	.	TRBV5-4	CASSYPVGTSDQETQYF	TGTGCCAGCAGCTACCCAGTCGGGACTAGCGACCAAGAGACCCAGTACTTC
.	14	TRBJ2-3	.	TRBV4-3	CASSQGLYTDTQYF	TGCGCCAGCAGCCAGGGACTTTACACAGATACGCAGTATTTT
TRBD1	14	TRBJ1-2	.	TRBV29-1	CSGLGQDGNYGYTF	TGCAGCGGCCTAGGACAGGACGGCAACTATGGCTACACCTTC
.	14	TRBJ2-5	.	TRBV7-6	CASSSLGRRETQYF	TGTGCCAGCAGCTCCCTGGGGAGACGAGAGACCCAGTACTTC
TRBD1	15	TRBJ2-7	.	TRBV10-3	CAISGGQTTNYEQYF	TGTGCCATCAGTGGGGGACAGACGACAAACTACGAGCAGTACTTC
.	13	TRBJ2-5	.	TRBV4-3	CASSLFGGETQYF	TGCGCCAGCAGCCTCTTTGGGGGGGAGACCCAGTACTTC
TRBD1	15	TRBJ1-5	once	TRBV6-5	CASRGLGQGDQPQHF	TGTGCCAGCAGAGGATTAGGGCAGGGGGATCAGCCCCAGCATTTT
.	15	TRBJ1-4	.	TRBV7-2	CASSFAQGVDEKLFF	TGTGCCAGCAGCTTTGCGCAGGGTGTAGATGAAAAACTGTTTTTT
.	13	TRBJ2-7	once	TRBV6-2/TRBV6-3	CASSYRGFNEQYF	TGTGCCAGCAGTTACCGGGGGTTCAACGAGCAGTACTTC
.	16	TRBJ2-1	.	TRBV28	CASTPPSGLSYNEQFF	TGTGCCAGCACCCCTCCGTCGGGTCTCTCCTACAATGAGCAGTTCTTC
.	13	TRBJ2-2	few	TRBV29-1	CSVVRANTGELFF	TGCAGCGTTGTACGGGCGAACACCGGGGAGCTGTTTTTT
.	15	TRBJ2-7	.	TRBV5-1	CASSQRGASSYEQYF	TGCGCCAGCAGCCAACGGGGGGCAAGCTCCTACGAGCAGTACTTC
.	15	TRBJ1-1	.	TRBV6-5	CASSYSAAAATEAFF	TGTGCCAGCAGTTACTCGGCCGCGGCCGCCACTGAAGCTTTCTTT
.	16	TRBJ1-6	.	TRBV25-1	CASREGRVRDNSPLHF	TGTGCCAGCAGAGAGGGGAGGGTCAGGGATAATTCACCCCTCCACTTT
.	16	TRBJ2-1	.	TRBV7-9	CASSSTQSDSYNEQFF	TGTGCCAGCAGCTCAACCCAGAGCGATTCCTACAATGAGCAGTTCTTC
TRBD2	14	TRBJ2-1	.	TRBV28	CASSLPSGNNEQFF	TGTGCCAGCAGTCTCCCTAGCGGGAACAATGAGCAGTTCTTC
.	15	TRBJ2-7	.	TRBV3-1/TRBV3-2	CASSQNRGGTYEQYF	TGTGCCAGCAGCCAAAACAGGGGGGGAACCTACGAGCAGTACTTC
TRBD1	16	TRBJ1-5	few	TRBV4-1	CASSPSGQGANQPQHF	TGCGCCAGCAGCCCCTCGGGACAGGGGGCGAATCAGCCCCAGCATTTT
TRBD1	15	TRBJ2-3	once	TRBV6-5	CASRGTGGIPDTQYF	TGTGCCAGCAGAGGGACAGGGGGTATCCCAGATACGCAGTATTTT
TRBD1	13	TRBJ2-5	.	TRBV29-1	CSAREQGVETQYF	TGCAGCGCCCGTGAACAGGGGGTAGAGACCCAGTACTTC
TRBD2	15	TRBJ2-1	.	TRBV28	CASGPSGSSYNEQFF	TGTGCCAGCGGGCCTAGCGGTAGCTCCTACAATGAGCAGTTCTTC
.	15	TRBJ2-2	.	TRBV19	CASSSGAANTGELFF	TGTGCCAGTAGTTCAGGGGCGGCGAACACCGGGGAGCTGTTTTTT